This is a list of T cell receptor beta chains from one sample in a study of graft-versus-host responses after intestinal transplantation. Antigens for these TCRs are unknown. Clones were read by immunoSEQ multiplex PCR, and TCRdb kept only the in-frame ones, dropping some. The top ten hold more than 0.3% of the sample, which has 50,000 to 75,000 clones, 90% to 95% seen once. Sequenced material: unstimulated CD4+ T cells sorted from spleen or lymph node cells, taken before transplant. These receptor sequences come from a human donor who was the organ donor for an intestinal transplant. The CDR3 runs from the conserved cysteine through the conserved F or W. A D gene is named only where the DNA matches it firmly.

d_call: NA; cdr3_length: 14; v_call: TRBV7-2; j_call: TRBJ2-7; cdr3_aa: CASSDRQLTYEQYF; cdr3_nt: TGTGCCAGCAGCGACCGACAGTTAACCTACGAGCAGTACTTC
d_call: NA; cdr3_length: 11; v_call: TRBV20-1; j_call: TRBJ2-3; cdr3_aa: CSASLGDTQYF; cdr3_nt: TGCAGTGCTAGCTTGGGAGATACGCAGTATTTT
d_call: TRBD1; cdr3_length: 12; v_call: TRBV6-5; j_call: TRBJ1-2; cdr3_aa: CATTDRVIGYTF; cdr3_nt: TGTGCCACTACAGACAGGGTTATAGGCTACACCTTC
d_call: TRBD2; cdr3_length: 15; v_call: TRBV6-1; j_call: TRBJ2-7; cdr3_aa: CASREGLAGPYEQYF; cdr3_nt: TGTGCCAGCAGGGAGGGACTAGCGGGCCCCTACGAGCAGTACTTC
d_call: NA; cdr3_length: 18; v_call: TRBV2; j_call: TRBJ2-4; cdr3_aa: CASSVFWGASEAKNIQYF; cdr3_nt: TGTGCCAGCAGTGTTTTTTGGGGGGCCAGTGAAGCCAAAAACATTCAGTACTTC
d_call: TRBD2; cdr3_length: 15; v_call: TRBV6-1; j_call: TRBJ2-2; cdr3_aa: CASSASGGAIGELFF; cdr3_nt: TGTGCCAGCAGTGCCAGCGGGGGGGCCATCGGGGAGCTGTTTTTT
d_call: TRBD1; cdr3_length: 18; v_call: TRBV14; j_call: TRBJ1-1; cdr3_aa: CASSQDFSRDRGCTEAFF; cdr3_nt: TGTGCCAGCAGCCAAGATTTTTCACGGGACAGGGGTTGCACTGAAGCTTTCTTT
d_call: NA; cdr3_length: 18; v_call: TRBV5-4; j_call: TRBJ2-6; cdr3_aa: CASSLWPGRGREANVLTF; cdr3_nt: TGTGCCAGCAGCTTGTGGCCGGGTCGGGGCAGGGAGGCCAACGTCCTGACTTTC
d_call: NA; cdr3_length: 13; v_call: TRBV5-6; j_call: TRBJ2-7; cdr3_aa: CASSLVGGSEQYF; cdr3_nt: TGTGCCAGCAGCTTAGTCGGAGGTTCAGAGCAGTACTTC
d_call: NA; cdr3_length: 13; v_call: TRBV6-1; j_call: TRBJ1-5; cdr3_aa: CASSAGRGQPQHF; cdr3_nt: TGTGCCAGCAGTGCAGGGCGAGGTCAGCCCCAGCATTTT
d_call: NA; cdr3_length: 15; v_call: TRBV2; j_call: TRBJ2-3; cdr3_aa: CASKDGGHSTDTQYF; cdr3_nt: TGTGCCAGCAAGGACGGGGGTCATAGCACAGATACGCAGTATTTT
d_call: TRBD2; cdr3_length: 19; v_call: TRBV19; j_call: TRBJ2-1; cdr3_aa: CASSPKLAGGLPSYNEQFF; cdr3_nt: TGTGCCAGTAGTCCAAAACTAGCGGGGGGTCTCCCCTCCTACAATGAGCAGTTCTTC
d_call: NA; cdr3_length: 14; v_call: TRBV5-4; j_call: TRBJ2-7; cdr3_aa: CASSLAGLFDEQYF; cdr3_nt: TGTGCCAGCAGCTTGGCAGGGCTTTTCGACGAGCAGTACTTC
d_call: TRBD2; cdr3_length: 16; v_call: TRBV4-3; j_call: TRBJ2-1; cdr3_aa: CASSQEERGGRNEQFF; cdr3_nt: TGCGCCAGCAGCCAAGAAGAGCGGGGGGGCCGGAATGAGCAGTTCTTC
d_call: TRBD1; cdr3_length: 16; v_call: TRBV5-5; j_call: TRBJ2-7; cdr3_aa: CASSLLAGGNSYEQYF; cdr3_nt: TGTGCCAGCAGCTTGTTAGCAGGGGGCAATTCCTACGAGCAGTACTTC
d_call: TRBD2; cdr3_length: 18; v_call: TRBV4-2; j_call: TRBJ2-7; cdr3_aa: CASSQEGRTSGFGDEQYF; cdr3_nt: TGTGCCAGCAGCCAAGAAGGCCGGACTAGCGGCTTCGGGGACGAGCAGTACTTC
d_call: NA; cdr3_length: 17; v_call: TRBV30; j_call: TRBJ2-3; cdr3_aa: CAWFSSRRLGSTDTQYF; cdr3_nt: TGTGCTTGGTTTTCGAGTCGACGTCTTGGTAGCACAGATACGCAGTATTTT
d_call: TRBD2; cdr3_length: 16; v_call: TRBV2; j_call: TRBJ2-2; cdr3_aa: CASKMGLAGRTGELFF; cdr3_nt: TGTGCCAGCAAGATGGGACTAGCGGGGAGGACCGGGGAGCTGTTTTTT
d_call: NA; cdr3_length: 18; v_call: TRBV11-3; j_call: TRBJ2-2; cdr3_aa: CASSQTQGSYSNTGELFF; cdr3_nt: TGTGCCAGCAGCCAGACCCAGGGTTCCTATTCGAACACCGGGGAGCTGTTTTTT
d_call: NA; cdr3_length: 13; v_call: TRBV5-1; j_call: TRBJ2-7; cdr3_aa: CASSLASSYEQYF; cdr3_nt: TGCGCCAGCAGCTTGGCCAGTTCCTACGAGCAGTACTTC
d_call: TRBD2; cdr3_length: 14; v_call: TRBV7-2; j_call: TRBJ2-7; cdr3_aa: CASSLLLAGYEQYF; cdr3_nt: TGTGCCAGCAGCTTATTACTAGCGGGCTACGAGCAGTACTTC
d_call: NA; cdr3_length: 13; v_call: TRBV7-9; j_call: TRBJ1-2; cdr3_aa: CASSLRENYGYTF; cdr3_nt: TGTGCCAGCAGCTTGAGGGAGAACTATGGCTACACCTTC